Listed below are T cell receptor beta chains from one sample, sequenced in a study of OX40 agonist ivuxolimab in advanced cancers. TCRdb's copy holds only in-frame clones and misses some; the assay was immunoSEQ multiplex PCR. This table has over 60,000 clones, roughly 80% appearing once. This sample comprised CD4+ or CD8+ T cells sorted from blood, obtained in a trial of the OX40 agonist ivuxolimab. Source of these receptors: an adult with an advanced solid tumor such as melanoma, head and neck, liver or kidney cancer. Each CDR3 is given with its conserved first and last residue. D genes are given only for firm matches. A row's size may be missing; if present it is once, few, many or a size class.

>12|TRBV7-2|TRBJ2-3|-|-
TGTGCCAGCAGCTCATACACAGATACGCAGTATTTT
CASSSYTDTQYF
>16|TRBV5-1|TRBJ1-1|-|-
TGCGCCAGCAGCTTGGGTGGTTCGCAGGGTAACACTGAAGCTTTCTTT
CASSLGGSQGNTEAFF
>14|TRBV11-3|TRBJ2-7|TRBD1|-
TGTGCCAGCAGCTTAGCGGGACAGCTCTACGAGCAGTACTTC
CASSLAGQLYEQYF
>15|TRBV7-9|TRBJ2-2|-|-
TGTGCCAGCAGCGTTGGGTCAGGGGACACCGGGGAGCTGTTTTTT
CASSVGSGDTGELFF
>13|TRBV29-1|TRBJ1-1|-|-
TGCAGCGTTGCCCAGGGTCTTGACGCTGAAGCTTTCTTT
CSVAQGLDAEAFF
>16|TRBV15|TRBJ1-3|-|-
TGTGCCACCAGCAGGTTACAGGGATTCTCTGGAAACACCATATATTTT
CATSRLQGFSGNTIYF
>14|TRBV30|TRBJ1-1|TRBD1|-
TGTGCCTGGAGTGGGGGACAGTTGAACACTGAAGCTTTCTTT
CAWSGGQLNTEAFF
>15|TRBV5-1|TRBJ2-1|TRBD1|-
TGCGCCAGCAGCTTGGTAGGACAGGCAGGAAATGAGCAGTTCTTC
CASSLVGQAGNEQFF
>14|TRBV6-1|TRBJ2-3|TRBD1|-
TGTGCCAGCAGGGACAGGCGGAGGACAGATACGCAGTATTTT
CASRDRRRTDTQYF
>15|TRBV4-1|TRBJ2-2|-|-
TGCGCCAGCAGCCAGCTGGGGGGGGCCACCGGGGAGCTGTTTTTT
CASSQLGGATGELFF
>13|TRBV15|TRBJ2-5|-|once
TGTGCCACCAGCAGGGACATCCAAGAGACCCAGTACTTC
CATSRDIQETQYF
>16|TRBV7-9|TRBJ2-1|TRBD2|-
TGTGCCAGCCAGGGGCGGGAGGGCCCCCCTCGGAATGAGCAGTTCTTC
CASQGREGPPRNEQFF
>15|TRBV6-1|TRBJ2-5|TRBD1|-
TGTGCCAGCAGCCTGACCGGGACAGGGAGAGAGACCCAGTACTTC
CASSLTGTGRETQYF
>14|TRBV5-1|TRBJ2-1|TRBD2|-
TGCGCCAGCAGCAAGGGACTAACGGACAATGAGCAGTTCTTC
CASSKGLTDNEQFF
>13|TRBV11-3|TRBJ2-7|-|once
TGTGCCAGCAGTTTGGGGCAGTCCTACGAGCAGTACTTC
CASSLGQSYEQYF
>13|TRBV13|TRBJ1-1|-|-
TGTGCCAGCAGCTTAAGGGGGACTACTGAAGCTTTCTTT
CASSLRGTTEAFF
>17|TRBV4-2|TRBJ1-6|-|-
TGTGCCAGCAGCCAGGGGAGAGCGGAGGCCTATAATTCACCCCTCCACTTT
CASSQGRAEAYNSPLHF
>18|TRBV19|TRBJ1-2|-|-
TGTGCCAGTAGTGGGGACGGAAGTAGACACCTCACTAACTATGGCTACACCTTC
CASSGDGSRHLTNYGYTF
>14|TRBV4-1|TRBJ2-2|-|-
TGCGCCAGCAGCGGGGTGGCTAACACCGGGGAGCTGTTTTTT
CASSGVANTGELFF
>15|TRBV7-2|TRBJ1-6|TRBD1|-
TGTGCCAGCAACCCGACAGGGGTATATAATTCACCCCTCCACTTT
CASNPTGVYNSPLHF
>15|TRBV7-9|TRBJ1-2|-|-
TGTGCCAGCAGCTTGTTATTGGGCAGGGTGGGTGGCTACACCTTC
CASSLLLGRVGGYTF
>13|TRBV9|TRBJ1-1|TRBD1|once
TGTGCCAGCAGCCCAGGACAGGCCATGGCAGCTTTCTTT
CASSPGQAMAAFF
>15|TRBV7-8|TRBJ2-3|-|-
TGTGCCAGCAGCCCCTCAGGGGTAAGCACAGATACGCAGTATTTT
CASSPSGVSTDTQYF
>17|TRBV28|TRBJ1-5|-|once
TGTGCCAGCACCCTGGGGGGGGGCCTCCGGAGCAATCAGCCCCAGCATTTT
CASTLGGGLRSNQPQHF
>15|TRBV30|TRBJ2-7|-|-
TGTGCCTGGCAACGGCCCACATCGGACTGGGACGAGCAGTACTTC
CAWQRPTSDWDEQYF
>14|TRBV6-5|TRBJ1-2|TRBD1|-
TGTGCCAGCAGTTGGGGGACAGGGGACTATGGCTACACCTTC
CASSWGTGDYGYTF
>18|TRBV4-3|TRBJ2-3|TRBD2|-
TGCGCCAGCAGCCAAGAATCGGGCCGAGCGGGAGTATCCGATACGCAGTATTTT
CASSQESGRAGVSDTQYF
>14|TRBV2|TRBJ2-4|-|-
TGTGCCAGCAGTGAAGTTCGGGGCGAAAACATTCAGTACTTC
CASSEVRGENIQYF
>15|TRBV6-6|TRBJ2-7|-|many
TGTGCCAGCAGCCCTGCGCGGGGTTTCACCTACGAGCAGTACTTC
CASSPARGFTYEQYF
>15|TRBV13|TRBJ2-1|-|-
TGTGCCAGCAGCTTAGCCGGCCAGGGGTACAATGAGCAGTTCTTC
CASSLAGQGYNEQFF
>15|TRBV5-1|TRBJ2-6|-|-
TGCGCCAGCAGCTTGGGTGCAACTGGGGCCAACGTCCTGACTTTC
CASSLGATGANVLTF
>14|TRBV7-9|TRBJ1-1|-|-
TGTGCCAGCAACGAGAAACAGGGAAAGACTGAAGCTTTCTTT
CASNEKQGKTEAFF
>13|TRBV7-3|TRBJ1-2|-|-
TGTGCCAGCAGCTCTTCAGGGTCTGGAGGCTACACCTTC
CASSSSGSGGYTF
>15|TRBV27|TRBJ1-2|-|-
TGTGCCAGCAGTTTAGCAGGGGCTAATAACTATGGCTACACCTTC
CASSLAGANNYGYTF
>14|TRBV2|TRBJ2-3|TRBD2|-
TGTGCCAGCCTGAGGACTAGCGGCTCAGATACGCAGTATTTT
CASLRTSGSDTQYF
>13|TRBV5-6|TRBJ1-1|-|-
TGTGCCAGCACTTGGGGGATGAACACTGAAGCTTTCTTT
CASTWGMNTEAFF
>13|TRBV15|TRBJ1-4|-|-
TGTGCCACCAGCAGAGATGGAAGTGAAAAACTGTTTTTT
CATSRDGSEKLFF
>13|TRBV9|TRBJ1-1|-|-
TGTGCCAGCAGCCAGGATGGGAACACTGAAGCTTTCTTT
CASSQDGNTEAFF
>19|TRBV12-5|TRBJ1-6|TRBD1|-
TGTGCTAGTGGTTTGGTACTGAACTGGGACAGGGCGAATAATTCACCCCTCCACTTT
CASGLVLNWDRANNSPLHF
>14|TRBV11-2|TRBJ2-5|-|-
TGTGCCAGCAGCTCCGTTAGGGGGTGGGAGACCCAGTACTTC
CASSSVRGWETQYF
>16|TRBV2|TRBJ2-3|TRBD1|once
TGTGCCAGCAGCTACCGGGACAGGGGTGGGAATGATACGCAGTATTTT
CASSYRDRGGNDTQYF
>14|TRBV9|TRBJ2-2|-|-
TGTGCCAGCAGCAACCCCGCGAACACCGGGGAGCTGTTTTTT
CASSNPANTGELFF
>15|TRBV7-8|TRBJ2-1|-|-
TGTGCCAGCAGCTTATACGGGACATCATACAATGAGCAGTTCTTC
CASSLYGTSYNEQFF
>15|TRBV6-5|TRBJ1-1|-|-
TGTGCCAGCAGTTACTCGATGGGTCAGAACACTGAAGCTTTCTTT
CASSYSMGQNTEAFF
>14|TRBV7-8|TRBJ2-7|-|-
TGTGCCAGCAGCTTAGACCGGGTGGGTAACGAGCAGTACTTC
CASSLDRVGNEQYF
>15|TRBV6-6|TRBJ2-3|-|-
TGTGCCAGCAGGCCATCGGACAGTTACACAGATACGCAGTATTTT
CASRPSDSYTDTQYF
>14|TRBV28|TRBJ1-5|-|few
TGTGCCAGCAGTTTCCGGGTGGTCGTTCAGCCCCAGCATTTT
CASSFRVVVQPQHF
>14|TRBV7-8|TRBJ2-3|TRBD1|once
TGTGCCAGCAGCTTAGCAACAGGGGAGGATACGCAGTATTTT
CASSLATGEDTQYF
>14|TRBV6-1|TRBJ1-4|-|-
TGTGCCAGCAATGGACATCGCACTAATGAAAAACTGTTTTTT
CASNGHRTNEKLFF
>15|TRBV7-2|TRBJ2-5|-|-
TGTGCCAGTACTCCAGACATAGCGGCTCAAGAGACCCAGTACTTC
CASTPDIAAQETQYF
>18|TRBV5-4|TRBJ2-1|-|-
TGTGCCAGCAGCACCGGTGGGTCTAGCGCCGACTCCTACAATGAGCAGTTCTTC
CASSTGGSSADSYNEQFF
>16|TRBV28|TRBJ2-3|TRBD2|once
TGTGCCAGCAGCTCCTTCTCGCGGGGGGGGGCAGATACGCAGTATTTT
CASSSFSRGGADTQYF
>14|TRBV27|TRBJ1-1|TRBD1|-
TGTGCCAGCAGTTCCGGGACAGGCCGAACTGAAGCTTTCTTT
CASSSGTGRTEAFF